This passage covers 25 T cell receptor beta chains from one sample sequenced in a study of blood T cell repertoires in COVID-19. The table came from immunoSEQ multiplex PCR; TCRdb's copy has only in-frame clones and leaves some out. Of under 250,000 clones in the sample, under 85% were seen once. Sequenced sample: peripheral blood. Receptors were obtained from a human donor in a cohort sampled during active COVID-19.

This chain joins TRBV7-2 and TRBJ2-5; TRBD2 matches 8 bases. The CDR3 runs to 18 residues. Germline loops: CDR1 SGHTA, CDR2 FQGNSA. After removal of 1 base from V and 4 bases from J, the junction contained 14 bases not matched to a gene. Here the CDR3 reads CASSLERAGAGAGETQYF. The DNA for the CDR3 is TGTGCCAGCAGCTTAGAGCGGGCCGGAGCGGGAGCAGGAGAGACCCAGTACTTC.

The CDR3 loop is CASGRGKGYEQYF. CDR3 sequence (DNA): TGTGCCAGCGGGCGGGGAAAGGGGTACGAGCAGTACTTC. This sequence joins TRBV27 and TRBJ2-7, with D possibly being TRBD2 (6 bases). Germline V lookup: CDR1 MNHEY, CDR2 SMNVEV (reference sequence). The length of the CDR3 is 13 residues. Between the trimmed V and J ends, which lost 8 bases and 4 bases, there was a span of 15 bases.

The chain links TRBV19 to TRBJ1-1; 9 bases line up with TRBD1. Per germline, CDR1 LNHDA and CDR2 SQIVND (reference sequence). V lost 7 bases and J lost 1; bases outside the gene matches: 13. There are 17 residues in the CDR3. The CDR3 region is CASNTVGTGKGNTEAFF. In nucleotides, the CDR3 is TGTGCCAGTAACACCGTAGGGACAGGGAAAGGGAACACTGAAGCTTTCTTT.

This sequence joins TRBV2 and TRBJ2-1, with D maybe TRBD1 (6 bases). Trimming pared 6 bases from V and 0 bases from J, leaving 9 bases between. CDR1 SNHLY and CDR2 FYNNEI come from the germline V gene. The CDR3 spans 14 residues. CDR3 region: CASSRTDSYNEQFF. CDR3 nucleotide sequence: TGTGCCAGCAGCAGGACAGACTCCTACAATGAGCAGTTCTTC.

The chain has TRBV5-1 and TRBJ2-1; 10 positions match TRBD2. V was clipped by 2 bases and J by 2 bases; unmatched bases: 4. CDR3 length: 16 residues. Germline loops: CDR1 SGHRS, CDR2 YFSETQ. The CDR3 loop is CASSFIAGGPYNEQFF. The CDR3 DNA reads TGCGCCAGCAGCTTCATAGCGGGGGGCCCCTACAATGAGCAGTTCTTC.

This clone was recorded only once. The chain combines TRBV30 with TRBJ1-3; D not certain. This CDR3 is 12 amino acids long. Per the germline V gene, CDR1 is GTSNPN and CDR2 is SVGIG (reference sequence). Trimming removed 0 bases at V and 7 bases at J, with 7 bases between. The DNA of the CDR3 is TGTGCCTGGAGTGTTTACGGGAACACCATATATTTT. Translating it yields CAWSVYGNTIYF.

This clone was recorded a few times. This chain connects TRBV29-1 to TRBJ2-2; D gene unclear. Trimming pared 4 bases from V and 4 bases from J, leaving 7 bases between. The CDR3 is 12 amino acids. Germline CDR1 SQVTM, CDR2 ANQGSEA. This chain's CDR3 is CSVALSTGELFF. CDR3 nucleotide sequence: TGCAGCGTTGCCCTATCCACCGGGGAGCTGTTTTTT.

This sequence joins TRBV27 and TRBJ1-2; TRBD1 aligns across 8 bases. Germline V gene lookup returns CDR1 MNHEY and CDR2 SMNVEV (reference sequence). J lost 6 bases, V lost 5 bases, and 8 bases had no gene match. This CDR3 has 14 amino acids. Here the CDR3 DNA reads TGTGCCAGCAGTCCCTCAGGGGGCTTCCATGGCTACACCTTC. This codes for CASSPSGGFHGYTF.

CDR3 loop: CASSRTSGRAQGNEQFF. In nucleotides, the CDR3 is TGTGCCAGCAGCCGGACTAGCGGGAGGGCACAGGGGAATGAGCAGTTCTTC. V usage is TRBV11-3 and J usage is TRBJ2-1, with TRBD2 matching 15 bases. Germline CDR1 and CDR2: SGHNT and YENEEA. The length of the CDR3 is 17 residues. V shed 5 bases, J shed 7 bases, and the junction held 9 bases outside the gene matches.

This clone was recorded only once. The chain is built from TRBV18 and TRBJ2-5; D ambiguous. The CDR3 spans 15 residues. Germline CDR1 KGHSH, CDR2 LQKENI. V lost 2 bases, J lost 2 bases, and 12 bases lay in between. The CDR3 nucleotides are TGTGCCAGCTCACCAAAAATGAACAGACAAGAGACCCAGTACTTC. It is translated as CASSPKMNRQETQYF. Variable domain in full (rest from reference TRBV18 and TRBJ2-5): NAGVMQNPRHLVRRRGQEARLRCSPMKGHSHVYWYRQLPEEGLKFMVYLQKENIIDESGMPKERFSAEFPKEGPSILRIQQVVRGDSAAYFCASSPKMNRQETQYFGPGTRLLVL.

This chain connects TRBV7-9 to TRBJ2-3, with 15 bases aligning to TRBD2. Germline V lookup: CDR1 SEHNR, CDR2 FQNEAQ (reference sequence). The CDR3 contains 18 residues. V was pared by 4 bases and J by 3 bases, with 8 bases of the junction left unmatched. The DNA of the CDR3 is TGTGCCAGCAGCTCACCCGGGACTAGCGGGGGGTCGACAGATACGCAGTATTTT. This gives the protein CASSSPGTSGGSTDTQYF.

V is TRBV5-5 and J is TRBJ1-1; 8 bases match TRBD1. The V and J ends lost 3 bases and 1 base, in that order; junction bases with no gene match: 5. This CDR3 contains 15 residues. CDR1 is SGHKS, CDR2 YYEKEE, per germline (reference sequence). The CDR3 nucleotides read TGTGCCAGCAGCTCTCGGACAGGGACGAACACTGAAGCTTTCTTT. Translation: CASSSRTGTNTEAFF.

J is TRBJ1-5 and V is TRBV19; no reliable D call. Germline V gives CDR1 LNHDA, CDR2 SQIVND (reference sequence). This CDR3 is 13 amino acids long. V was trimmed by 5 bases and J by 3 bases, leaving 8 bases between them. The DNA of the CDR3 is TGTGCCAGTAGTCTTCCCTCCAATCAGCCCCAGCATTTT. Translation: CASSLPSNQPQHF.

V usage is TRBV5-8 and J usage is TRBJ1-3; D remains ambiguous. Germline V gene data show CDR1 as SGHTS and CDR2 as YDEGEE. The CDR3 contains 12 residues. V lost 0 bases and J lost 7, with 5 bases in between. The CDR3 DNA reads as TGTGCCAGCAGCTTGGGCGGGAACACCATATATTTT. Amino acid sequence: CASSLGGNTIYF.

The CDR3 region has the DNA TGTGCCAGCTCTCTGGGACAGATTTTCACCGGGGAGCTGTTTTTT. This encodes CASSLGQIFTGELFF. The chain recombines TRBV18 with TRBJ2-2; 7 nucleotides agree with TRBD1. CDR3 length equals 15 residues. V dropped 6 bases and J dropped 4; count of bases not matched to a gene: 8. In germline, CDR1 is KGHSH, CDR2 LQKENI.

The V and J genes are TRBV5-1 and TRBJ2-5, with 10 nucleotides matching TRBD1. Trimming cost V 2 bases and J 5 bases; bases outside gene matches: 3. Germline CDR1 reads SGHRS; CDR2 reads YFSETQ. The CDR3 is made up of 14 amino acids. CDR3 DNA sequence: TGCGCCAGCAGCTTAGACAGGGGGCTGGAGACCCAGTACTTC. The encoded protein is CASSLDRGLETQYF.

The chain uses TRBV19 and TRBJ2-1; D is possibly TRBD2 (5 bases). The germline CDR1 and CDR2 sequences are LNHDA and SQIVND (reference sequence). This CDR3 contains 14 residues. V was cut by 7 bases and J by 3 bases, with 13 bases left in between. CDR3 residues: CASTTDGDYNEQFF. CDR3 sequence (DNA): TGTGCCAGTACCACCGACGGGGACTACAATGAGCAGTTCTTC.

This clone has more than one count but fewer than ten. The chain combines TRBV5-1 with TRBJ1-3; D is unclear. CDR3 size: 15 residues. The V and J ends lost 0 bases and 0 bases respectively, with 7 bases between them. CDR1 and CDR2 from the germline V gene are SGHRS and YFSETQ. Here the CDR3 reads CASSLAGDSGNTIYF. The CDR3, as DNA: TGCGCCAGCAGCTTGGCCGGGGACTCTGGAAACACCATATATTTT. The variable domain in full, completed from reference TRBV5-1 and TRBJ1-3, reads KAGVTQTPRYLIKTRGQQVTLSCSPISGHRSVSWYQQTPGQGLQFLFEYFSETQRNKGNFPGRFSGRQFSNSRSEMNVSTLELGDSALYLCASSLAGDSGNTIYFGEGSWLTVV.

This clone was seen a single time. The J gene is TRBJ1-2, the V gene TRBV30; no definite D call. V lost 4 bases to trimming and J lost 5 bases, with 8 bases between them. Germline CDR1 GTSNPN, CDR2 SVGIG (reference sequence). The CDR3 is made up of 11 amino acids. In DNA form, the CDR3 reads TGTGCCTGGATTCAGTGGTATGGCTACACCTTC. It translates to CAWIQWYGYTF.

This chain's CDR3 is CSGQDNTGELFF. DNA for the CDR3: TGCAGCGGACAGGACAACACCGGGGAGCTGTTTTTT. The chain joins TRBV29-1 to TRBJ2-2; D is perhaps TRBD1 (6 bases). CDR1 and CDR2 from the germline V gene are SQVTM and ANQGSEA. This CDR3 contains 12 residues. V was cut by 7 bases and J by 2 bases, with 8 bases left in between.

V is TRBV7-9 and J is TRBJ1-2; maybe TRBD1 (6 bases). V lost 1 base to trimming and J lost 5 bases, with 8 bases between them. The CDR3 totals 13 residues. The germline V gene has CDR1 SEHNR and CDR2 FQNEAQ (reference sequence). CDR3 DNA sequence: TGTGCCAGCAGCTTAGACAGGGCGTATGGCTACACCTTC. This sequence encodes CASSLDRAYGYTF.

The sample holds one count of this clone. The J gene is TRBJ2-3, the V gene TRBV11-2; 12 positions agree with TRBD2. The CDR3 has 16 residues. V gave up 6 bases and J gave up 4 bases; unmatched junction bases: 8. Germline loops: CDR1 SGHAT, CDR2 FQNNGV. CDR3 protein: CASSLLAGGSADTQYF. In DNA form, the CDR3 reads TGTGCCAGCAGTTTACTAGCGGGAGGTAGCGCAGATACGCAGTATTTT.

This clone was counted a single time. This chain uses TRBV5-5 with TRBJ1-5; 8 bases align to TRBD1. Germline lookup yields CDR1 SGHKS and CDR2 YYEKEE (reference sequence). CDR3 length: 15 amino acids. The junction had 3 bases not matched to a gene; V was cut back by 2 bases and J by 2 bases. CDR3 protein: CASSFQGQGNQPQHF. The CDR3 region has the DNA TGTGCCAGCAGCTTTCAGGGACAGGGCAATCAGCCCCAGCATTTT.

The V call is TRBV7-2, the J call TRBJ1-5, with D perhaps matching TRBD1 (5 bases). The germline V gene encodes CDR1 SGHTA and CDR2 FQGNSA. Trimming stripped 5 bases from V and 2 bases from J, with 19 bases between. The CDR3 is 17 amino acids. Written as DNA, the CDR3 is TGTGCCAGCAGCGTGAGAAGGGCCAGGGAAGGCAATCAGCCCCAGCATTTT. Protein product: CASSVRRAREGNQPQHF.

The CDR3 spells CASSTAGGAKNIQYF. The CDR3 region has the DNA TGTGCCAGTAGTACCGCGGGAGGAGCCAAAAACATTCAGTACTTC. The chain joins TRBV19 to TRBJ2-4; TRBD2 matches 8 bases. V was pared by 4 bases and J by 0 bases, with 2 bases of the junction left unmatched. Germline V CDR1 and CDR2: LNHDA, SQIVND (reference sequence). The CDR3 covers 15 residues. Using reference TRBV19 and TRBJ2-4 for the parts outside the CDR3, the full variable domain is DGGITQSPKYLFRKEGQNVTLSCEQNLNHDAMYWYRQDPGQGLRLIYYSQIVNDFQKGDIAEGYSVSREKKESFPLTVTSAQKNPTAFYLCASSTAGGAKNIQYFGAGTRLSVL.